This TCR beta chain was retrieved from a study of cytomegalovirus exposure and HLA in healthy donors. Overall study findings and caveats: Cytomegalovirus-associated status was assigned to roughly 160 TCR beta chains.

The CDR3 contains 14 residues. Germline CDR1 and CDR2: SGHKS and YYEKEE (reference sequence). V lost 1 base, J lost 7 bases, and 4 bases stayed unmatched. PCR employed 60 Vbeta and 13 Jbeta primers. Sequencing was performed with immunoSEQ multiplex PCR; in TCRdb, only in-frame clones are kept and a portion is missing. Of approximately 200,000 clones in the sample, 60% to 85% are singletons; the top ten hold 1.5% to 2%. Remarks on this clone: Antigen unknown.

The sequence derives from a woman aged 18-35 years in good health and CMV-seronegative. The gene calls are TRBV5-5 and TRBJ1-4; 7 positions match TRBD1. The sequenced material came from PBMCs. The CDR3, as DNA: TGTGCCAGCAGCTTGCAGGGGGTGGGTGAAAAACTGTTTTTT. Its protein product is CASSLQGVGEKLFF.